This T cell receptor beta chain stems from a study of OX40 agonist ivuxolimab in advanced cancers. The protocol was immunoSEQ multiplex PCR, while the TCRdb copy is restricted to in-frame clones and leaves out a portion. The sample yields more than 65,000 clones, about 81% seen once. This receptor was taken from an adult with an advanced solid tumor such as melanoma, head and neck, liver or kidney cancer. The specimen was CD4+ or CD8+ T cells sorted from blood, collected in a trial of the OX40 agonist ivuxolimab.

The CDR3 reads CASSVVAGGPSHEQFF. For the CDR3, the DNA is TGTGCCAGCAGCGTAGTGGCGGGGGGCCCCAGCCATGAGCAGTTCTTC. The chain has TRBV9 and TRBJ2-1; TRBD2 aligns across 8 bases. This CDR3 comprises 16 residues. Looked up from germline, CDR1 is SGDLS and CDR2 is YYNGEE. The trim removed 0 bases at V and 8 bases at J, leaving 10 bases unmatched.